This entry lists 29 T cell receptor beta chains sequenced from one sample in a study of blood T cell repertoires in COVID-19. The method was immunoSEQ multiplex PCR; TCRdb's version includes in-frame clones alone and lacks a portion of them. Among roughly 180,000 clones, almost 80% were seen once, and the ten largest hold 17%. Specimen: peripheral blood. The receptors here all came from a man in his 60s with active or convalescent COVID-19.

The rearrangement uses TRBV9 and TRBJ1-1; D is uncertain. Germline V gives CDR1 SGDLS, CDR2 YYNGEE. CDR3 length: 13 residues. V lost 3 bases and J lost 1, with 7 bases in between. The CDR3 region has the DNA TGTGCCAGCAGCGCCAACACGAACACTGAAGCTTTCTTT. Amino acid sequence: CASSANTNTEAFF.

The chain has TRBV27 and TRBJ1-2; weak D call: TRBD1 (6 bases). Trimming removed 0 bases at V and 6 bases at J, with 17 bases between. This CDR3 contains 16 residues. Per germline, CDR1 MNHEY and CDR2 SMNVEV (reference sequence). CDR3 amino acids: CASSLSPGQQGHGYTF. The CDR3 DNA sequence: TGTGCCAGCAGTTTATCTCCGGGACAACAGGGCCATGGCTACACCTTC.

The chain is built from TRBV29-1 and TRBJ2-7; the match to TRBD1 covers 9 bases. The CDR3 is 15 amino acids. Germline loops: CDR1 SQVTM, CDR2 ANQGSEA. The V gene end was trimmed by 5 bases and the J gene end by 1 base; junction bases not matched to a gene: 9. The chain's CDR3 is CSVLAPDRGSYEQYF. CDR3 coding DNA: TGCAGCGTTCTAGCCCCGGACAGGGGATCCTACGAGCAGTACTTC.

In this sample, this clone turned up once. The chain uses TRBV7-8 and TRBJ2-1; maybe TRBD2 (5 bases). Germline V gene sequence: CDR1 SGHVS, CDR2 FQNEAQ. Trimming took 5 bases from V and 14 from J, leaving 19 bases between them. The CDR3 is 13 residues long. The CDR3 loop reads CASSPAGRSREFF. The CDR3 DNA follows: TGTGCCAGCAGCCCCGCGGGTCGATCGCGAGAGTTCTTC.

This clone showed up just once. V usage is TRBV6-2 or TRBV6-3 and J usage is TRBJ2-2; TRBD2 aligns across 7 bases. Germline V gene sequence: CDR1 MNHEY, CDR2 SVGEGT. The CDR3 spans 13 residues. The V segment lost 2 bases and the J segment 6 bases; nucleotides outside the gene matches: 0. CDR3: CASSYGLAGELFF. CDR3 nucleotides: TGTGCCAGCAGTTACGGACTAGCCGGGGAGCTGTTTTTT.

CDR3 nucleotide sequence: TGCAGCGACCAAGGCGGGGGGGAGACCCAGTACTTC. Its translation: CSDQGGGETQYF. The rearrangement links TRBV29-1 to TRBJ2-5; TRBD2 aligns across 8 bases. CDR3 length equals 12 residues. Germline V lookup: CDR1 SQVTM, CDR2 ANQGSEA. The V and J ends lost 7 bases and 5 bases, in that order; junction bases with no gene match: 6.

CDR3 amino acids: CASSLADNSPLHF. The CDR3 nucleotides read TGCGCCAGCAGCTTGGCAGATAATTCACCCCTCCACTTT. This chain links TRBV5-1 with TRBJ1-6; no clear D gene. V was trimmed by 0 bases and J by 5 bases, leaving 3 bases between them. The CDR3 is made up of 13 amino acids. The germline gives CDR1 SGHRS, CDR2 YFSETQ. The entire variable domain, with the rest obtained from reference TRBV5-1 and TRBJ1-6, is as follows: KAGVTQTPRYLIKTRGQQVTLSCSPISGHRSVSWYQQTPGQGLQFLFEYFSETQRNKGNFPGRFSGRQFSNSRSEMNVSTLELGDSALYLCASSLADNSPLHFGNGTRLTVT.

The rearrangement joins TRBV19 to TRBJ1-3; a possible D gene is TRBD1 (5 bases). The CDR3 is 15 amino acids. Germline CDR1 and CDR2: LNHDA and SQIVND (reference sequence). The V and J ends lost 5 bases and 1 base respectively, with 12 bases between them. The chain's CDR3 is CASSVRDLSGNTIYF. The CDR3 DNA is TGTGCCAGTAGTGTCCGGGACTTGTCTGGAAACACCATATATTTT.

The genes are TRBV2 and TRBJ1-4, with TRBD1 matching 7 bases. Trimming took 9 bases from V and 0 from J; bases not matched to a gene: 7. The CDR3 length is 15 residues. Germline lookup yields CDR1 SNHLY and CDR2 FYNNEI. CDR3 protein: CASEGQPATNEKLFF. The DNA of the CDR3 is TGTGCCAGTGAGGGACAGCCAGCAACTAATGAAAAACTGTTTTTT. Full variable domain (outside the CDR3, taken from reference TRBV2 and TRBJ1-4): EPEVTQTPSHQVTQMGQEVILRCVPISNHLYFYWYRQILGQKVEFLVSFYNNEISEKSEIFDDQFSVERPDGSNFTLKIRSTKLEDSAMYFCASEGQPATNEKLFFGSGTQLSVL.

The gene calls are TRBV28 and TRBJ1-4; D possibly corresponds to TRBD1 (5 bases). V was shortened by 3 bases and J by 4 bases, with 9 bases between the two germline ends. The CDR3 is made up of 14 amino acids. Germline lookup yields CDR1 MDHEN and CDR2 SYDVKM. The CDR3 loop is CASSLWDYNEKLFF. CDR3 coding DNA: TGTGCCAGCAGTTTGTGGGACTATAATGAAAAACTGTTTTTT.

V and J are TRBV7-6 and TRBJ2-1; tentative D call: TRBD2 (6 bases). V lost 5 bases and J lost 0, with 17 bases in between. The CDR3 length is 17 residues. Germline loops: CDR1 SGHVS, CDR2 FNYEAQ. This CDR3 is CASSPRSGLSSYNEQFF. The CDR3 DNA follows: TGTGCCAGCAGCCCTCGGAGCGGGCTTAGCTCCTACAATGAGCAGTTCTTC.

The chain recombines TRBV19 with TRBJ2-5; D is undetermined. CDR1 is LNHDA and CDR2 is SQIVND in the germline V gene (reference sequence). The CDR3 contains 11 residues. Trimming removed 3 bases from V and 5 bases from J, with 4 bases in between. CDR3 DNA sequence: TGTGCCAGTAGTATCTTTGAGACCCAGTACTTC. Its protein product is CASSIFETQYF.

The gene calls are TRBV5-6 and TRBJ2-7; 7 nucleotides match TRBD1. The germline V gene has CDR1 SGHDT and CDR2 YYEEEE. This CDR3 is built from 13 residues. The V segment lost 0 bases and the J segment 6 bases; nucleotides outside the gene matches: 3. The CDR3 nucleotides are TGTGCCAGCAGCTTGGGGACAGGAGGCGAGCAGTACTTC. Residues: CASSLGTGGEQYF.

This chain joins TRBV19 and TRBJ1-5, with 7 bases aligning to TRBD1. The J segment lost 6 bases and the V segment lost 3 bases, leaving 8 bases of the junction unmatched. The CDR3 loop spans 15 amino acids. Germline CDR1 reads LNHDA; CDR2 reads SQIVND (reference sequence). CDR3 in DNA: TGTGCCAGTAGTATCGGCTCCGACAGGGCTCAGCCCCAGCATTTT. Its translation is CASSIGSDRAQPQHF.

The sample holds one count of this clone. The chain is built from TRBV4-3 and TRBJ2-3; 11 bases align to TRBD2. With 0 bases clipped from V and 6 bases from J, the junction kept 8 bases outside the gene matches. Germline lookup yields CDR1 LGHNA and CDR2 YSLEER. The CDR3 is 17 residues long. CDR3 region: CASSQDGISGRADTQYF. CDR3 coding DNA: TGCGCCAGCAGCCAAGATGGGATTAGCGGGAGGGCCGATACGCAGTATTTT.

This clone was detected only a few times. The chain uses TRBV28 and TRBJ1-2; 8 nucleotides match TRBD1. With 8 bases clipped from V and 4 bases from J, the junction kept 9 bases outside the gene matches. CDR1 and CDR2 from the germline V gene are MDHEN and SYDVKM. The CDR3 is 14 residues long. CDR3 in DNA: TGTGCCAGCCGCTCGACAGGGGAGGGCTATGGCTACACCTTC. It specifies CASRSTGEGYGYTF.

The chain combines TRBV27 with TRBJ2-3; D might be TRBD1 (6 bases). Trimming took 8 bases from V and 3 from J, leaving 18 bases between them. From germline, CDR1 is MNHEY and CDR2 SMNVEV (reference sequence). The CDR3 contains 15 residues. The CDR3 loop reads CASGERQGWTDTQYF. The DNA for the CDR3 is TGTGCCAGCGGCGAGCGTCAGGGGTGGACAGATACGCAGTATTTT.

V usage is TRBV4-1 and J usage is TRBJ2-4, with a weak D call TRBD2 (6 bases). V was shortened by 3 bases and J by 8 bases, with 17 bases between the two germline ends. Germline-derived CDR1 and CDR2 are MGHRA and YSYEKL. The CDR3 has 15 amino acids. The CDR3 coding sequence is TGCGCCAGCAGCCACCCTTTCGGGAGAAGTTACATTCAGTACTTC. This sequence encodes CASSHPFGRSYIQYF.

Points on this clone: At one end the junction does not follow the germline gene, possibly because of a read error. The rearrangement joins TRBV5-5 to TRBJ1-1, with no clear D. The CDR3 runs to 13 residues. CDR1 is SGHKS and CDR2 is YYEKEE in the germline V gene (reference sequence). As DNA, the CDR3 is TGTGCCAGCAGCTTGGAAGCAGACACTGAGGCTTTCTTT. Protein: CASSLEADTEAFF.

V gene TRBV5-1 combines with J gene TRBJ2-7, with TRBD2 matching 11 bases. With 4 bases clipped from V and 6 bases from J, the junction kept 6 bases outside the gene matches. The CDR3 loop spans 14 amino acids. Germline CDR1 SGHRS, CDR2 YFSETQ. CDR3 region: CASSPTSGITEQYF. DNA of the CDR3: TGCGCCAGCAGCCCGACTAGCGGGATTACCGAGCAGTACTTC.

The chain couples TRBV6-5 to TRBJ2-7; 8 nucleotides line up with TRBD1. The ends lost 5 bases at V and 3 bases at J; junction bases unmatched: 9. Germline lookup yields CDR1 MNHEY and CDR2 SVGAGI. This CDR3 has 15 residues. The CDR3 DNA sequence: TGTGCCAGCAGTAAATACGGACAGGGTATCTACGAGCAGTACTTC. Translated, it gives CASSKYGQGIYEQYF.

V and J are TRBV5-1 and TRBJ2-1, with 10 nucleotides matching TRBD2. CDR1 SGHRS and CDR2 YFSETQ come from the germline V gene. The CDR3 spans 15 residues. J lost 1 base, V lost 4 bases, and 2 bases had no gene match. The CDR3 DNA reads TGCGCCAGCAGCCGAGCGGGAGGGTCCTACAATGAGCAGTTCTTC. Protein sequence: CASSRAGGSYNEQFF. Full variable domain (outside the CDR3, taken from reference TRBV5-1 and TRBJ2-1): KAGVTQTPRYLIKTRGQQVTLSCSPISGHRSVSWYQQTPGQGLQFLFEYFSETQRNKGNFPGRFSGRQFSNSRSEMNVSTLELGDSALYLCASSRAGGSYNEQFFGPGTRLTVL.

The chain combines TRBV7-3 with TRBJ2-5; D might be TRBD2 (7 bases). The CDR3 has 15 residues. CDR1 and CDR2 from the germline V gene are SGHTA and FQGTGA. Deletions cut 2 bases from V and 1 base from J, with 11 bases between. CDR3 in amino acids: CASSLRGALQETQYF. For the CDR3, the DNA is TGTGCCAGCAGCTTACGGGGGGCCCTCCAAGAGACCCAGTACTTC.

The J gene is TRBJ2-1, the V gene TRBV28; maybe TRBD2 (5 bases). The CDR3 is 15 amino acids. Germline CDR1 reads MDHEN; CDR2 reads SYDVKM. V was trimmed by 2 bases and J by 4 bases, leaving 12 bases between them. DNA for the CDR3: TGTGCCAGCAGTTTAAGGGTACAGCGGTACAATGAGCAGTTCTTC. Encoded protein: CASSLRVQRYNEQFF.

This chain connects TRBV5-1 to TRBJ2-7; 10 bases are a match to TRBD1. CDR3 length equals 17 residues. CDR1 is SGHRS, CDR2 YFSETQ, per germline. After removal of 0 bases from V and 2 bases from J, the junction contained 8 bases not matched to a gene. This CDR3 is CASSLAVRDRGTYEQYF. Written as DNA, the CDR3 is TGCGCCAGCAGCTTGGCTGTCCGGGACAGGGGAACCTACGAGCAGTACTTC. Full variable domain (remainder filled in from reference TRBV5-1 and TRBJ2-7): KAGVTQTPRYLIKTRGQQVTLSCSPISGHRSVSWYQQTPGQGLQFLFEYFSETQRNKGNFPGRFSGRQFSNSRSEMNVSTLELGDSALYLCASSLAVRDRGTYEQYFGPGTRLTVT.

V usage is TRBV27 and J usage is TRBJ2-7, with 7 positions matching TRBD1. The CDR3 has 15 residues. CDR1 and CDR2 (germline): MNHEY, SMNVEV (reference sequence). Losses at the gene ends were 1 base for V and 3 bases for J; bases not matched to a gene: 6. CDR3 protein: CASSLFTGANYEQYF. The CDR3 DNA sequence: TGTGCCAGCAGTTTATTCACAGGGGCCAACTACGAGCAGTACTTC.

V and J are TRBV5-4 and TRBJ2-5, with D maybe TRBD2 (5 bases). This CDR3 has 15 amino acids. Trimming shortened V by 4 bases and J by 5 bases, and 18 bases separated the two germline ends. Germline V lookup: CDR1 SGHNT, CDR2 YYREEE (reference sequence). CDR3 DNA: TGTGCCAGCAGCGTAGCTTATGGGGAGTTGGAGACCCAGTACTTC. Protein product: CASSVAYGELETQYF.

The chain's CDR3 is CASSEAGQGAETQYF. CDR3 in DNA: TGTGCCAGCAGTGAAGCCGGACAGGGGGCAGAGACCCAGTACTTC. The chain has TRBV2 and TRBJ2-5, with 11 bases fitting TRBD1. The V segment lost 0 bases and the J segment 4 bases; nucleotides outside the gene matches: 1. Looked up from germline, CDR1 is SNHLY and CDR2 is FYNNEI. CDR3 length: 15 residues.

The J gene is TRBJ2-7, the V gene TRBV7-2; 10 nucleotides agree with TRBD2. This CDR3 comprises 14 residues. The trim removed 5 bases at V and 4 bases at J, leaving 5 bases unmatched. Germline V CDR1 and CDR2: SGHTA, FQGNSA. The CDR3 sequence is CASSISSGSYEQYF. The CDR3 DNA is TGTGCCAGCAGCATATCTAGCGGGAGTTACGAGCAGTACTTC.